The 16 T cell receptor beta chains in this list originate from one sample, sequenced in a study of T-cell memory formation after mild COVID-19. From the 5' RACE reads, TCRdb called clonotypes with MiXCR, one entry per CDR3 protein. The sample has about 560,000 distinct CDR3 sequences, about a sixth seen once; the top ten hold around 12%. The sequenced sample consisted of PBMCs or a T cell subset sorted from them (not recorded which). The source is an adult woman who had mild COVID-19 (a few samples of this study predate the infection). Cell type and time point are not known.

The chain has TRBV24-1 and TRBJ2-5; D is unclear. V lost 3 bases and J 5 bases, leaving 9 bases between the germline ends. From germline, CDR1 is KGHDR and CDR2 SFDVKD. The CDR3 is 13 amino acids. The CDR3 DNA reads as TGTGCCACCAGTGATCCATTGCGGGAGACCCAGTACTTC. Its translation is CATSDPLRETQYF.

The V gene is TRBV24-1, the J gene TRBJ2-1, with D unclear. Looked up from germline, CDR1 is KGHDR and CDR2 is SFDVKD. V lost 4 bases and J 8 bases, leaving 14 bases between the germline ends. The CDR3 contains 14 residues. CDR3 DNA: TGTGCCACCAGTGACGGGCAGATTGGCGATGAGCAGTTCTTC. Protein sequence: CATSDGQIGDEQFF.

This sequence joins TRBV15 and TRBJ1-1, with 8 bases identical to TRBD1. Germline V lookup: CDR1 LNHNV, CDR2 YYDKDF (reference sequence). V gave up 4 bases and J gave up 9 bases; unmatched junction bases: 7. CDR3 length equals 13 residues. For the CDR3, the DNA is TGTGCCACCAGCACCGACGACAGGGGTCAAGCTTTCTTT. Its translation is CATSTDDRGQAFF.

This chain connects TRBV7-3 to TRBJ2-6; TRBD2 might be the D (6 bases). The CDR3 runs to 14 residues. Germline lookup yields CDR1 SGHTA and CDR2 FQGTGA. Trimming took off 4 bases at V and 2 bases at J, with 6 bases between the two ends. Here the CDR3 reads CASSWGAGANVLTF. Here the CDR3 DNA reads TGTGCCAGCAGCTGGGGGGCTGGGGCCAACGTCCTGACTTTC.

CDR3 loop: CASSFGTGDYNEQFF. CDR3 coding DNA: TGTGCCAGCAGCTTCGGGACAGGAGACTACAATGAGCAGTTCTTC. This chain connects TRBV5-6 to TRBJ2-1; TRBD1 matches 8 bases. The CDR3 runs 15 residues. Per germline, CDR1 SGHDT and CDR2 YYEEEE. Unmatched junction bases numbered 4, after V lost 2 bases and J lost 3 bases.

The CDR3 DNA reads as TGCGCCAGCAGCTTAATGCGGGACAGGGGCTACGAGCAGTACTTC. This gives the protein CASSLMRDRGYEQYF. The chain is built from TRBV5-1 and TRBJ2-7; 10 bases match TRBD1. This CDR3 has 15 residues. V was clipped by 2 bases and J by 3 bases; unmatched bases: 5. CDR1 and CDR2 (germline): SGHRS, YFSETQ.

The J gene is TRBJ2-3, the V gene TRBV3-1; TRBD2 matches at 12 bases. The trim removed 1 base at V and 2 bases at J, leaving 1 base unmatched. Germline CDR1 is LGHDT and CDR2 is YNNKEL (reference sequence). The CDR3 runs to 16 residues. The CDR3 coding sequence is TGTGCCAGCAGCCAAGGGACTAGCGGGAACACAGATACGCAGTATTTT. Its protein product is CASSQGTSGNTDTQYF.

This chain links TRBV19 with TRBJ2-1; maybe TRBD2 (5 bases). Trimming left V 3 bases short and J 9 bases short, with 12 bases between. There are 13 residues in the CDR3. Germline V gene data show CDR1 as LNHDA and CDR2 as SQIVND (reference sequence). The CDR3: CASSIGSGSEQFF. In nucleotides, the CDR3 is TGTGCCAGTAGTATCGGTTCGGGGAGTGAGCAGTTCTTC.

This chain uses TRBV24-1 with TRBJ2-3, with 8 positions matching TRBD2. V lost 4 bases, J lost 3 bases, and 5 bases stayed unmatched. Germline CDR1 is KGHDR and CDR2 is SFDVKD. The CDR3 has 15 residues. The CDR3 loop reads CATSDPGTRTDTQYF. CDR3 coding DNA: TGTGCCACCAGTGACCCCGGGACTAGAACAGATACGCAGTATTTT.

The CDR3: CATSREPGGRGETQYF. In DNA form, the CDR3 reads TGTGCCACCAGCAGAGAGCCGGGGGGGCGAGGCGAGACCCAGTACTTC. The J gene is TRBJ2-5, the V gene TRBV15; 8 bases match TRBD2. Germline V gene sequence: CDR1 LNHNV, CDR2 YYDKDF (reference sequence). J lost 5 bases, V lost 0 bases, and 8 bases had no gene match. CDR3 length: 16 residues.

To note about this clonotype: Sequence at one end of the junction differs from germline and may be a read error. CDR3 DNA sequence: TGTGCCGGCAGCCCCCAGGACGGGGGCTACGAGCAGTACTTC. Translated, it gives CAGSPQDGGYEQYF. The rearrangement joins TRBV14 to TRBJ2-7; a weak D match, TRBD2 (6 bases). This CDR3 has 14 residues. CDR1 SGHDN and CDR2 FVKESK come from the germline V gene.

The V and J genes are TRBV4-3 and TRBJ1-2; D unclear. This CDR3 has 15 amino acids. With 0 bases removed from V and 8 bases from J, the gap between germline ends came to 16 bases. CDR1 LGHNA and CDR2 YSLEER come from the germline V gene. The CDR3 loop reads CASSQDPGPTRGYTF. CDR3 nucleotide sequence: TGCGCCAGCAGCCAAGACCCGGGCCCGACGAGGGGCTACACCTTC.

This clonotype was counted between two and nine times. The junction does not match germline at one end; this may be a read error. The CDR3 is CAISQPGQGAETQYF. The CDR3 coding sequence is TGTGCCATCAGCCAACCGGGACAGGGGGCTGAGACCCAGTACTTC. V and J are TRBV3-1 and TRBJ2-5, with 12 positions matching TRBD1. This CDR3 region has 15 residues. The V gene's germline CDR1 is LGHDT and CDR2 YNNKEL (reference sequence).

This clonotype was detected only a few times. CDR3 coding DNA: TGTGCCAGCAGCTTTAGCGGGGCTAGCTCCTACGAGCAGTACTTC. Protein sequence: CASSFSGASSYEQYF. This sequence joins TRBV9 and TRBJ2-7, with 8 bases aligning to TRBD2. V shed 4 bases, J shed 0 bases, and the junction held 6 bases outside the gene matches. The CDR3 sequence is 15 residues long. The germline V gene encodes CDR1 SGDLS and CDR2 YYNGEE.

The chain has TRBV9 and TRBJ2-2, with D unresolved. The germline V gene encodes CDR1 SGDLS and CDR2 YYNGEE. The CDR3 has 17 amino acids. Trimming stripped 0 bases from V and 4 bases from J, with 16 bases between. In DNA form, the CDR3 reads TGTGCCAGCAGCGTAGAGGGCCACGCGGTTCCCACCGGGGAGCTGTTTTTT. It yields the protein CASSVEGHAVPTGELFF.

The rearrangement uses TRBV24-1 and TRBJ2-7, with D possibly being TRBD1 (6 bases). V was pared by 2 bases and J by 3 bases, with 10 bases between. Germline CDR1 reads KGHDR; CDR2 reads SFDVKD. The CDR3 loop spans 14 amino acids. CDR3 sequence (DNA): TGTGCCACCAGTGATTCGGGACACAACTACGAGCAGTACTTC. Translated, it gives CATSDSGHNYEQYF.